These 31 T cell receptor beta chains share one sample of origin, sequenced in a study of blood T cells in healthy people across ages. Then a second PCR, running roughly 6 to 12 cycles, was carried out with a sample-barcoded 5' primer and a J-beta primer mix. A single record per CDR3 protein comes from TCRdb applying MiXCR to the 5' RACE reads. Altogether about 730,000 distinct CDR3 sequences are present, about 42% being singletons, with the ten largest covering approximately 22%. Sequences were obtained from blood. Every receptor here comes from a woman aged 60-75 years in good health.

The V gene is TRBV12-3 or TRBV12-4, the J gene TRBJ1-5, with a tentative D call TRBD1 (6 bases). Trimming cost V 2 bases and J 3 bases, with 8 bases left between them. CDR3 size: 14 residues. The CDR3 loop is CASSLTGLNQPQHF. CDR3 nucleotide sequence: TGTGCCAGCAGTTTAACAGGGCTCAATCAGCCCCAGCATTTT.

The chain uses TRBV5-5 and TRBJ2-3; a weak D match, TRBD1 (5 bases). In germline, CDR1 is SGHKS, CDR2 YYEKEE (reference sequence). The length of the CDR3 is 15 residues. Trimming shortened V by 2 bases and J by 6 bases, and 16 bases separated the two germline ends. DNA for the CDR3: TGTGCCAGCAGCTTTCTCTCAGGGCAGGCGGATACGCAGTATTTT. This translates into CASSFLSGQADTQYF.

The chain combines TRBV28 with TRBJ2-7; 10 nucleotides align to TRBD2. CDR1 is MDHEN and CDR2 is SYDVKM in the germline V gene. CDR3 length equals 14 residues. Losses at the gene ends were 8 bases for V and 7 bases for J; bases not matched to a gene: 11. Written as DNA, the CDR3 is TGTGCCAGCGACGAAGCGGGAGGGCGGAGGGAGCAGTACTTC. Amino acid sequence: CASDEAGGRREQYF.

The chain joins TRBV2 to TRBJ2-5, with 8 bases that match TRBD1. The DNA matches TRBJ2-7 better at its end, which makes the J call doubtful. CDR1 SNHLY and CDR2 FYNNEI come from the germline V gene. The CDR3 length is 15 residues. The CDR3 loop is CASSAGTGFLLEQYF. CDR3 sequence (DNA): TGTGCCAGCAGTGCCGGGACAGGCTTCCTGCTCGAGCAGTACTTC.

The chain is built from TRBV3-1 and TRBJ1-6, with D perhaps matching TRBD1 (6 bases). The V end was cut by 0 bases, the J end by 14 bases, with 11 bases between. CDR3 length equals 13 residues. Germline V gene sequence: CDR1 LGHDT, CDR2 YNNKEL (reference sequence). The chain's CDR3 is CASSQETGWTLHF. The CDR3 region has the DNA TGTGCCAGCAGCCAAGAGACAGGATGGACCCTCCACTTT.

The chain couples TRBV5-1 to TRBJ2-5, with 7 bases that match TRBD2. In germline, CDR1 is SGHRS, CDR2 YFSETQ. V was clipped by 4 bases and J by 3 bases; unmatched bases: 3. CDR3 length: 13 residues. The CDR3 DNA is TGCGCCAGCAGCGGGGACTACAAAGAGACCCAGTACTTC. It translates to CASSGDYKETQYF.

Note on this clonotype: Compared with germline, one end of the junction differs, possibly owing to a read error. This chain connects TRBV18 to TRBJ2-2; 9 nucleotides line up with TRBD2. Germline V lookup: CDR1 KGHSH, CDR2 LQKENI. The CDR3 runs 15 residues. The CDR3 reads CTSSPTSGNTGELFF. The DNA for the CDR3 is TGTACCAGCTCACCGACTAGCGGGAACACCGGGGAGCTGTTTTTT.

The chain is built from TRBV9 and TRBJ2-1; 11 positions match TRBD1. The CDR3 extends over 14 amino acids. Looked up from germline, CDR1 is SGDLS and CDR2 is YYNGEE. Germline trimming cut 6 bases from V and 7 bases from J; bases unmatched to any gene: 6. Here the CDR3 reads CASNQGQGGNEQFF. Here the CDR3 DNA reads TGTGCCAGCAACCAGGGACAGGGGGGTAATGAGCAGTTCTTC.

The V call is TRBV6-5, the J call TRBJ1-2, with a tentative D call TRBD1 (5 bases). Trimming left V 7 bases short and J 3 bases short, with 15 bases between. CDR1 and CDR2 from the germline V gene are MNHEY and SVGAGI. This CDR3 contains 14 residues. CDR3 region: CASTKGTYDYGYTF. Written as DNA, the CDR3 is TGTGCCAGCACCAAGGGGACTTACGACTATGGCTACACCTTC.

The CDR3 region is CSATPLSGSTDTQYF. The CDR3 nucleotides are TGCAGTGCTACCCCACTCAGCGGTAGCACAGATACGCAGTATTTT. V usage is TRBV20-1 and J usage is TRBJ2-3; D perhaps matches TRBD2 (5 bases). Germline V CDR1 and CDR2: DFQATT, SNEGSKA (reference sequence). The V and J ends lost 4 bases and 0 bases respectively, with 14 bases between them. There are 15 residues in the CDR3.

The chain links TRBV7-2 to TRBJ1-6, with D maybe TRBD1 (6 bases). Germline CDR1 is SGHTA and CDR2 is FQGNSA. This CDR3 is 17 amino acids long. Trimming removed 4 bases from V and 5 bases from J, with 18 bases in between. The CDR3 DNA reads TGTGCCAGCAGCTGGCCGGTCGGGGGCGCGGATAATTCACCCCTCCACTTT. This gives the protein CASSWPVGGADNSPLHF.

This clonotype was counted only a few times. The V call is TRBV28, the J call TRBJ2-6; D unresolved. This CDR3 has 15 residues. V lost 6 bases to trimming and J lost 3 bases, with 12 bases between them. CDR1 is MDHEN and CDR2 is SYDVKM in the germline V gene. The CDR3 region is CASSYNIVGANVLTF. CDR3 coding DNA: TGTGCCAGCAGCTATAACATTGTTGGGGCCAACGTCCTGACTTTC.

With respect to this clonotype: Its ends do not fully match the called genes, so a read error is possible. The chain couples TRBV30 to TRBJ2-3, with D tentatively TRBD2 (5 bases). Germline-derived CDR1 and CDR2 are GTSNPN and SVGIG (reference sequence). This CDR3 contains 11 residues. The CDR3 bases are TGTGCCGGGAGTGGCCCTAATACGCAGTATTTT. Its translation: CAGSGPNTQYF.

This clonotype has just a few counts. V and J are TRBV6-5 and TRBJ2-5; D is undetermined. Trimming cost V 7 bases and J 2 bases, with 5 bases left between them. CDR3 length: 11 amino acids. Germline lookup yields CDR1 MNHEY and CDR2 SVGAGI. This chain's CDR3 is CASTLQETQYF. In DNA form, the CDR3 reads TGTGCCAGCACCCTTCAAGAGACCCAGTACTTC.

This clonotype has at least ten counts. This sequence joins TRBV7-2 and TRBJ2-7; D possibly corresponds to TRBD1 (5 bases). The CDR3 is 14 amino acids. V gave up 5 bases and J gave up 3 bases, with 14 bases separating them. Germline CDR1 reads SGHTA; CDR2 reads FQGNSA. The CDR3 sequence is CASSRGQPSYEQYF. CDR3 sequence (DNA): TGTGCCAGCAGCAGGGGCCAACCTAGCTACGAGCAGTACTTC.

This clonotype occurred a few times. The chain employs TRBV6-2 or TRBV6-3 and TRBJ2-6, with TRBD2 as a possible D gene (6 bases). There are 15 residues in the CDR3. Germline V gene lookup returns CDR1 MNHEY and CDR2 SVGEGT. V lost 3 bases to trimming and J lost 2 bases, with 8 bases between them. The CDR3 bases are TGTGCCAGCAGTTATGGGGGGACTGGGGCCAACGTCCTGACTTTC. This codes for CASSYGGTGANVLTF.

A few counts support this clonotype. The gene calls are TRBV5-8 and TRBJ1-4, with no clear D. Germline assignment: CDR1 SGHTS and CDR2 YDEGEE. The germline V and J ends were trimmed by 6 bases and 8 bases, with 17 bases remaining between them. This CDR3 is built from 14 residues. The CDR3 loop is CASNLVKRGEKLFF. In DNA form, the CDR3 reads TGTGCCAGCAACCTCGTCAAGCGCGGCGAAAAACTGTTTTTT. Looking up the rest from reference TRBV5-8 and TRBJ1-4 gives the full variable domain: EAGVTQSPTHLIKTRGQQATLRCSPISGHTSVYWYQQALGLGLQFLLWYDEGEERNRGNFPPRFSGRQFPNYSSELNVNALELEDSALYLCASNLVKRGEKLFFGSGTQLSVL.

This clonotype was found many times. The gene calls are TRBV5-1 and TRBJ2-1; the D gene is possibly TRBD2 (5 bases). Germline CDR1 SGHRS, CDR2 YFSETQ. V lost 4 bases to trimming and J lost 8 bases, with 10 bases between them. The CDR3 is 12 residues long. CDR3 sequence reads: CASSPERDEQFF. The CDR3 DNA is TGCGCCAGCAGCCCAGAGAGGGATGAGCAGTTCTTC.

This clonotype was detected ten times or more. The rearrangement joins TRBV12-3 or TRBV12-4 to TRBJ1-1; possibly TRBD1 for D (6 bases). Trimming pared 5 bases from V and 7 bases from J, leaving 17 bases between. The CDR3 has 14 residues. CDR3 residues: CASSRGTGTDEAFF. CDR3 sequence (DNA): TGTGCCAGCAGTCGAGGAACAGGGACCGATGAAGCTTTCTTT.

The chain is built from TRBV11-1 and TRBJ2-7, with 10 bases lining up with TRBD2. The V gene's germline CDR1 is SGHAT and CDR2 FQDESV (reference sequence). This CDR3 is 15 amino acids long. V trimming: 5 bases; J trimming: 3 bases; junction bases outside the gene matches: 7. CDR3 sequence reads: CASSLTASGSYEQYF. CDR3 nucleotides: TGTGCCAGCAGCCTGACTGCTAGCGGGAGCTACGAGCAGTACTTC.

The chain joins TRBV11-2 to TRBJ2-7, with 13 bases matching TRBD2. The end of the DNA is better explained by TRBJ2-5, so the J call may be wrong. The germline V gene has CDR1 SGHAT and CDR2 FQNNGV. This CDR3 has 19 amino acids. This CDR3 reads CASSLALGTSGERQETQYF. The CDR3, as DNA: TGTGCCAGCAGCTTAGCTCTCGGGACTAGCGGGGAGAGACAAGAGACCCAGTACTTC.

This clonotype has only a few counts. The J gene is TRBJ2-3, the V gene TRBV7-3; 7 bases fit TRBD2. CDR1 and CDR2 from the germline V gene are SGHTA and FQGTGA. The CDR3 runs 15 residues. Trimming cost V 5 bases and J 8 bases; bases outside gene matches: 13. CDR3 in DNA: TGTGCCAGCAGCCCTCCCGGGACTACCCTGGGTACGCAGTATTTT. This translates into CASSPPGTTLGTQYF.

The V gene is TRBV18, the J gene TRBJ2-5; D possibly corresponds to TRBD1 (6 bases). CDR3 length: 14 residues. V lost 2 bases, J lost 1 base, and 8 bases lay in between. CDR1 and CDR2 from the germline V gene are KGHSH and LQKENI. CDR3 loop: CASSPRGIQETQYF. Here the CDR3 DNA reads TGTGCCAGCTCACCAAGGGGGATCCAAGAGACCCAGTACTTC. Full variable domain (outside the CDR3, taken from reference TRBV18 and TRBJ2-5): NAGVMQNPRHLVRRRGQEARLRCSPMKGHSHVYWYRQLPEEGLKFMVYLQKENIIDESGMPKERFSAEFPKEGPSILRIQQVVRGDSAAYFCASSPRGIQETQYFGPGTRLLVL.

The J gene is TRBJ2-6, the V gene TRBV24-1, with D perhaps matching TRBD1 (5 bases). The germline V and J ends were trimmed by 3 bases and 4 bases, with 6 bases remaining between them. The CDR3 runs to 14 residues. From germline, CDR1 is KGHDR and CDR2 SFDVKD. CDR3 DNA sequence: TGTGCCACCAGTGATCCAGGGGGGGCCAACGTCCTGACTTTC. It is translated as CATSDPGGANVLTF.

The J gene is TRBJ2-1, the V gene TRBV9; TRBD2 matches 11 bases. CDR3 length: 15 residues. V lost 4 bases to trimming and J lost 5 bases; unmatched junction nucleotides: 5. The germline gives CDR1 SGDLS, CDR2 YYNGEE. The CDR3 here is CASSSTSGVNNEQFF. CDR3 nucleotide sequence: TGTGCCAGCAGCTCGACTAGCGGGGTGAACAATGAGCAGTTCTTC.

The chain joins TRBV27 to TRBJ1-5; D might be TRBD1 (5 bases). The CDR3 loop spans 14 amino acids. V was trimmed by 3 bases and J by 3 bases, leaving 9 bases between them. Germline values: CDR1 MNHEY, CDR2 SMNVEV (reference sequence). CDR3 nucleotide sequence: TGTGCCAGCAGTTTTCAGGGTAACAATCAGCCCCAGCATTTT. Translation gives CASSFQGNNQPQHF.

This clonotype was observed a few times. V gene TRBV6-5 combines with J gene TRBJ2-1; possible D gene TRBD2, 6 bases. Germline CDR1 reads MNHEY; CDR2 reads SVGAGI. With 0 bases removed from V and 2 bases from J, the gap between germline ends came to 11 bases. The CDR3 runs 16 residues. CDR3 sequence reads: CASSYSKLAAYNEQFF. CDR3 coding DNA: TGTGCCAGCAGTTACTCGAAACTAGCTGCCTACAATGAGCAGTTCTTC.

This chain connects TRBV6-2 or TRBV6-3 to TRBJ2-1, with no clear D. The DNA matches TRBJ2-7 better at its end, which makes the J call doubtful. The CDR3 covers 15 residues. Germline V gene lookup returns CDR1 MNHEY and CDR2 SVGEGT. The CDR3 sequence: CASTIDVPSYNEQYF. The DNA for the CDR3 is TGTGCCAGCACCATTGACGTGCCCTCCTACAATGAGCAGTACTTC.

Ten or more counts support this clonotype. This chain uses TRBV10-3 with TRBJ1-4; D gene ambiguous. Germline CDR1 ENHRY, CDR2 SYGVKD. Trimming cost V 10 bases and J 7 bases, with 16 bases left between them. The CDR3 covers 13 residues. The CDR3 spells CATTVGMGEKLFF. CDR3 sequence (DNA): TGTGCCACGACCGTAGGGATGGGTGAAAAACTGTTTTTT.

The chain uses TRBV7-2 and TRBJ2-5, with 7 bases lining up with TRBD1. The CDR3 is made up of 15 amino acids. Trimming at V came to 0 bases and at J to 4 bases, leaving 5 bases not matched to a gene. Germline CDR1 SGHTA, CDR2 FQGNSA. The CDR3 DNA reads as TGTGCCAGCAGCTTAGCGAGACAGGGTATAGAGACCCAGTACTTC. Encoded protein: CASSLARQGIETQYF.

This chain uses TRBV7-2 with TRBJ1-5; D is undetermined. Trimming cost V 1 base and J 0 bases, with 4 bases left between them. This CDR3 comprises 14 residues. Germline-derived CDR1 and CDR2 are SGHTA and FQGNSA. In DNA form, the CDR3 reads TGTGCCAGCAGCTTAGGACCTAGCAATCAGCCCCAGCATTTT. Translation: CASSLGPSNQPQHF. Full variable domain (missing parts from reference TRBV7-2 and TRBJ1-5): GAGVSQSPSNKVTEKGKDVELRCDPISGHTALYWYRQSLGQGLEFLIYFQGNSAPDKSGLPSDRFSAERTGGSVSTLTIQRTQQEDSAVYLCASSLGPSNQPQHFGDGTRLSIL.